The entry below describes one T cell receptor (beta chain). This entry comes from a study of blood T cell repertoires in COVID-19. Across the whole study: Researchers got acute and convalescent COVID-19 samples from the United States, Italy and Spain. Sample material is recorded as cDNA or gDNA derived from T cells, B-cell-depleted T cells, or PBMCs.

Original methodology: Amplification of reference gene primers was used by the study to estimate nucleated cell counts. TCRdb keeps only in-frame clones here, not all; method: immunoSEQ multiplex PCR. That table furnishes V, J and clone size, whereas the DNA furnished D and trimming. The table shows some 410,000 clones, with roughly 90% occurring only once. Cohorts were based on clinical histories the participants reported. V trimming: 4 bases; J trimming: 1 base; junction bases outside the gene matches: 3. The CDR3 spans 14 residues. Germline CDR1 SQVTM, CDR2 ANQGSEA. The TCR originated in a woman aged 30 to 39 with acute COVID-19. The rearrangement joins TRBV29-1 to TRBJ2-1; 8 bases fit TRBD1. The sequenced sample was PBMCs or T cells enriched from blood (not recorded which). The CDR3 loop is CSVVNRGSYNEQFF. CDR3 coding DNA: TGCAGCGTTGTGAACAGGGGGTCCTACAATGAGCAGTTCTTC.